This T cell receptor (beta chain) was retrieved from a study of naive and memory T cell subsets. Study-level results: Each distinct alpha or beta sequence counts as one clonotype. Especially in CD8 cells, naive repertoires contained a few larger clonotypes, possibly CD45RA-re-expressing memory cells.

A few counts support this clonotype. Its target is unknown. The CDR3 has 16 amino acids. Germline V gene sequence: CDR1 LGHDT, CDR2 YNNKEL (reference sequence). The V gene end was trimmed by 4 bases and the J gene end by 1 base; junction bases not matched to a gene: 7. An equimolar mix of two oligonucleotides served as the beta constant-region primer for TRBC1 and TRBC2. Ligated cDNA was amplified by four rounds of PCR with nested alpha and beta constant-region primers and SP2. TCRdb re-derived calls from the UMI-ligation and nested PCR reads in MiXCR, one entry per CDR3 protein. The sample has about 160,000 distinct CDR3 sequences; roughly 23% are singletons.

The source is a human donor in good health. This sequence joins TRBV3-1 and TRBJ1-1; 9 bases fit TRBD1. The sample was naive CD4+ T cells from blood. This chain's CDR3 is CASSPVSGQGNTEAFF. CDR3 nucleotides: TGTGCCAGCAGCCCTGTTTCGGGACAGGGGAACACTGAAGCTTTCTTT.